Listed below are T cell receptor beta chains from one sample, sequenced in a study of glioma-infiltrating T cells after dendritic cell vaccination. Clones were read by immunoSEQ multiplex PCR, and TCRdb kept only the in-frame ones, dropping some. The sample consists of some 60,000 clones, roughly 83% of them appearing once. The specimen comprised blood, sampled after dendritic cell vaccination. The source is a human donor with glioblastoma. The CDR3 runs from the conserved cysteine through the conserved F or W. D genes are given only for firm matches. Only some rows state a clone size, as once, few, many or a class for expanded clones.

>TRBD1|.|TRBJ1-2|TRBV4-1
TGCGCCAGCAGCTTAGACAGGGTCCCAAACTATGGCTACACCTTC
CASSLDRVPNYGYTF
>TRBD1|.|TRBJ1-1|TRBV7-3
TGTGCCAGCAGCTCGGGACAGATGAACACTGAAGCTTTCTTT
CASSSGQMNTEAFF
>TRBD1|.|TRBJ2-3|TRBV2
TGTGCCAGCAGTGAAGTACCGGGACAGGGGGCAGATACGCAGTATTTT
CASSEVPGQGADTQYF
>.|.|TRBJ1-2|TRBV27
TGTGCCAGCAGTTTGCAATACGGGTCTCCCTATGGCTACACCTTC
CASSLQYGSPYGYTF
>.|.|TRBJ2-7|TRBV6-5
TGTGCCAGCAGCCGCGGACATTACGAGCAGTACTTC
CASSRGHYEQYF
>TRBD1|.|TRBJ2-4|TRBV7-2
TGTGCCAGCAGCTCGGGACAGACAAAAAACATTCAGTACTTC
CASSSGQTKNIQYF
>.|.|TRBJ2-3|TRBV7-9
TGTGCCAGCAGCAGGGACACCCGCACAGATACGCAGTATTTT
CASSRDTRTDTQYF
>.|.|TRBJ2-3|TRBV13
TGTGCCAGCAGCTCACTCCGGGGCAGGGGTCGCACAGATACGCAGTATTTT
CASSSLRGRGRTDTQYF
>TRBD1|few|TRBJ1-3|TRBV12-5
TGTGCTAGTGGTTCCGGGACAGCTGGAAACACCATATATTTT
CASGSGTAGNTIYF
>.|few|TRBJ1-4|TRBV4-2
TGTGCCAGCAGCCAAGGCCAGGGTAATGAAAAACTGTTTTTT
CASSQGQGNEKLFF
>TRBD2|.|TRBJ2-3|TRBV10-1
TGCGCCAGCAGTGGGACTAGCCGCCCTAGCACAGATACGCAGTATTTT
CASSGTSRPSTDTQYF
>TRBD2|.|TRBJ2-7|TRBV2
TGTGCCAGCGGGCCCGGGACTAGCGGGGGGGCCCACGAGCAGTACTTC
CASGPGTSGGAHEQYF
>.|.|TRBJ2-2|TRBV2
TGTGCCAGCAGTGAAAACAGCTACACCGGGGAGCTGTTTTTT
CASSENSYTGELFF
>TRBD1|.|TRBJ2-3|TRBV6-1
TGTGCCAGCACCCAGGGACAGGGCCCAGATACGCAGTATTTT
CASTQGQGPDTQYF
>TRBD1|.|TRBJ2-7|TRBV6-5
TGTGCCAGCAGCTACAGGGGATTCTCCTACGAGCAGTACTTC
CASSYRGFSYEQYF
>.|.|TRBJ1-2|TRBV7-9
TGTGCCAGCAGCTTAGCGCGGCGGCATAGCTATGGCTACACCTTC
CASSLARRHSYGYTF
>TRBD1|.|TRBJ1-1|TRBV2
TGTGCCAGCAGCACAGGGGCGGTTGAAGCTTTCTTT
CASSTGAVEAFF
>TRBD1|.|TRBJ2-3|TRBV18
TGTGCCAGCTCTCCGGGACAGACAAGGGATACGCAGTATTTT
CASSPGQTRDTQYF
>TRBD1|once|TRBJ2-2|TRBV7-9
TGTGCCAGCGGGCGACAGGGTGGTACCGGGGAGCTGTTTTTT
CASGRQGGTGELFF
>.|.|TRBJ2-3|TRBV2
TGTGCCAGCAGAAGTGGCGGGGGCTTACGCGGCACAGATACGCAGTATTTT
CASRSGGGLRGTDTQYF
>TRBD2|.|TRBJ2-5|TRBV5-1
TGCGCCAGCAGCTTGGCCCTAAGCGGGGGGGCCGAGGTAGTATGGGAGACCCAGTACTTC
CASSLALSGGAEVVWETQYF
>.|.|TRBJ1-1|TRBV5-1
TGCGCCAGCAGCTTGCAGGTAGTCACAGGGACGAGAGAGAACACTGAAGCTTTCTTT
CASSLQVVTGTRENTEAFF
>TRBD1|.|TRBJ1-2|TRBV9
TGTGCCAGCAGCCCAGGGGGGGACAGGGTTGACGACTATGGCTACACCTTC
CASSPGGDRVDDYGYTF
>.|.|TRBJ1-5|TRBV5-1
TGCGCCAGCAGCTTGGACGCGGGGCCGGGGCAGCCCCAGCATTTT
CASSLDAGPGQPQHF
>.|.|TRBJ1-2|TRBV10-2
TGCGCCAGCAGTGTGGGACATTCCGTCTATGGCTACACCTTC
CASSVGHSVYGYTF
>.|.|TRBJ2-2|TRBV7-2
TGTGCCAGCGGCACTAGGTACACCGGGGAGCTGTTTTTT
CASGTRYTGELFF
>.|.|TRBJ1-2|TRBV5-1
TGCGCCAGCAGCTTCGGGTTTCCCCCTTCTAGATATGGCTACACCTTC
CASSFGFPPSRYGYTF
>TRBD1|.|TRBJ1-5|TRBV30
TGTGCCTGGAGGCCCGCGACAGGGCGTAATCAGCCCCAGCATTTT
CAWRPATGRNQPQHF
>TRBD1|few|TRBJ1-1|TRBV29-1
TGCAGCGTCGAGACAGGGTACACTGAAGCTTTCTTT
CSVETGYTEAFF
>TRBD1|.|TRBJ2-3|TRBV5-1
TGCGCCAGCAGGGAGAAAGTAGGGGGCGTCCCAGATACGCAGTATTTT
CASREKVGGVPDTQYF
>TRBD1|once|TRBJ1-5|TRBV6-5
TGTGCCAGCAGATTCGACAGGGGGCTTCAGCCCCAGCATTTT
CASRFDRGLQPQHF
>TRBD1|once|TRBJ1-1|TRBV5-1
TGCGCCAGCAGCTTTGGACAGGGGTGGACCACTGAAGCTTTCTTT
CASSFGQGWTTEAFF
>.|.|TRBJ2-7|TRBV29-1
TGCAGCGTTGAAGACCTACAGACGACAATCTCCTACGAGCAGTACTTC
CSVEDLQTTISYEQYF
>.|.|TRBJ1-1|TRBV5-6
TGTGCCAGCAGCTTCCCCCTGGCGGCCACTGAAGCTTTCTTT
CASSFPLAATEAFF
>TRBD2|.|TRBJ2-4|TRBV2
TGTGCCAGCAAAGCGGGGGCCGGTCGAGACATTCAGTACTTC
CASKAGAGRDIQYF
>TRBD2|.|TRBJ2-5|TRBV30
TGTGCCTGGACGGGGGGACTAGTGCAAGAGACCCAGTACTTC
CAWTGGLVQETQYF
>TRBD1|.|TRBJ2-7|TRBV7-9
TGTGCCAGCAGCTTAGGGACAGGGGCCTACGAGCAGTACTTC
CASSLGTGAYEQYF
>.|.|TRBJ1-6|TRBV30
TGTGCCTGGAGTACACCATTTTCACCCCTCCACTTT
CAWSTPFSPLHF
>.|few|TRBJ1-3|TRBV19
TGTGCCAGTAGCCCACGAGGGTTAATCTCTGGAAACACCATATATTTT
CASSPRGLISGNTIYF
>.|.|TRBJ2-1|TRBV6-1
TGTGCCAGCAGTGTCAAATTTAGCTCCTACAATGAGCAGTTCTTC
CASSVKFSSYNEQFF
>.|.|TRBJ2-2|TRBV11-2
TGTGCCAGCAGCTTAGGCAGGGCCACCGGGGAGCTGTTTTTT
CASSLGRATGELFF
>TRBD1|.|TRBJ1-5|TRBV25-1
TGTGCCAGCAGTGCAGGGGGTGCAAGCAATCAGCCCCAGCATTTT
CASSAGGASNQPQHF
>.|few|TRBJ2-5|TRBV7-9
TGTGCCAGCAGCCCCCGACAGTTAGAAGAGACCCAGTACTTC
CASSPRQLEETQYF
>TRBD2|.|TRBJ2-7|TRBV7-8
TGTGCCAGCCTTTCCGGGACTAGCTCCTACGAGCAGTACTTC
CASLSGTSSYEQYF
>TRBD1|.|TRBJ1-4|TRBV5-8
TGTGCCAGCAGCGACCTGAGGGGACAGGGAACCGCAACTAATGAAAAACTGTTTTTT
CASSDLRGQGTATNEKLFF
>.|.|TRBJ2-2|TRBV5-1
TGCGCCAGCACCCCGTTGAGGGAAGGGTCCGGGGAGCTGTTTTTT
CASTPLREGSGELFF
>.|once|TRBJ2-7|TRBV7-8
TGTGCCAGCAGCGAGCGACTTCCAGAGCAGTACTTC
CASSERLPEQYF
>.|.|TRBJ1-5|TRBV10-3
TGTGCCATCAGTATCGGGGGGGGTGATCAGCCCCAGCATTTT
CAISIGGGDQPQHF
>.|.|TRBJ2-1|TRBV5-6
TGTGCCAGCAGCTTGGTTGGAGGGGCCGGACGGCAGTTCTTC
CASSLVGGAGRQFF
>.|.|TRBJ2-5|TRBV5-4
TGTGCCAGCAGCCATGCGGCGGTTCCAATCCAAGAGACCCAGTACTTC
CASSHAAVPIQETQYF
>TRBD1|.|TRBJ2-2|TRBV6-4
TGTGCCAGCACCACGAGAAGGAGTAGGACAGGGCCAAACACCGGGGAGCTGTTTTTT
CASTTRRSRTGPNTGELFF
>.|.|TRBJ1-1|TRBV19
TGTGCCAGTAGCCTCGGACACTCGGGGGGTGGTGAAGCTTTCTTT
CASSLGHSGGGEAFF
>.|once|TRBJ2-7|TRBV30
TGTGCCTGGAGTGTGGGCTACTCCTACGAGCAGTACTTC
CAWSVGYSYEQYF